The 14 T cell receptor beta chains below come from one sample, sequenced in a study of blood T cell repertoires in COVID-19 (dated by TCRdb to the early 2020s). Library method: the immunoSEQ multiplex PCR assay. The table was pulled from immuneACCESS by TCRdb, which kept in-frame rearrangements only. Such tables lose some clones; where checked, under half of the loss comes from unresolved V genes, and the rest has no known cause. For this sample there are 250,000 to 350,000 clones; around 90% appear just once. The ten largest clonotypes hold 0.94% of the sample. Sequencing used peripheral blood. Every receptor here comes from a woman between 40 and 50 years old who had recovered from COVID-19.

V is TRBV7-2 and J is TRBJ2-7; 11 bases are shared with TRBD2. The CDR3 loop spans 15 amino acids. V was clipped by 5 bases and J by 5 bases; unmatched bases: 8. CDR1 and CDR2 from the germline V gene are SGHTA and FQGNSA. Here the CDR3 DNA reads TGTGCCAGCAGCCTACTACTAGCGGGAGCCAACGAGCAGTACTTC. It translates to CASSLLLAGANEQYF.

The chain is built from TRBV7-6 and TRBJ2-5; TRBD2 aligns across 7 bases. Germline loops: CDR1 SGHVS, CDR2 FNYEAQ. V shed 1 base and J 4 bases; nucleotides not matched to a gene: 6. CDR3 length: 15 residues. CDR3 amino acids: CASSLDRASGETQYF. CDR3 DNA: TGTGCCAGCAGCTTAGATCGGGCTAGCGGAGAGACCCAGTACTTC. Full variable domain (remainder filled in from reference TRBV7-6 and TRBJ2-5): GAGVSQSPRYKVTKRGQDVALRCDPISGHVSLYWYRQALGQGPEFLTYFNYEAQQDKSGLPNDRFSAERPEGSISTLTIQRTEQRDSAMYRCASSLDRASGETQYFGPGTRLLVL.

The chain uses TRBV28 and TRBJ1-1; the match to TRBD1 covers 8 bases. V was clipped by 3 bases and J by 4 bases; unmatched bases: 7. CDR1 is MDHEN and CDR2 is SYDVKM in the germline V gene. The CDR3 is 15 amino acids. CDR3 coding DNA: TGTGCCAGCAGTTTGGTCACCACAGGGGGCACTGAAGCTTTCTTT. Translated, it gives CASSLVTTGGTEAFF.

This sequence joins TRBV19 and TRBJ2-2; 9 bases line up with TRBD1. The length of the CDR3 is 15 residues. V lost 4 bases to trimming and J lost 4 bases; unmatched junction nucleotides: 4. Germline V gene lookup returns CDR1 LNHDA and CDR2 SQIVND (reference sequence). CDR3 sequence reads: CASSSWTGATGELFF. In DNA form, the CDR3 reads TGTGCCAGTAGTAGCTGGACAGGGGCCACCGGGGAGCTGTTTTTT.

This CDR3 reads CASSVGSGRGKETQYF. In DNA form, the CDR3 reads TGTGCCAGCAGCGTAGGAAGTGGGAGGGGGAAAGAGACCCAGTACTTC. The V and J genes are TRBV9 and TRBJ2-5, with D tentatively TRBD2 (7 bases). CDR3 size: 16 residues. V was cut by 0 bases and J by 3 bases, with 15 bases left in between. Germline CDR1 reads SGDLS; CDR2 reads YYNGEE. Full variable domain (missing parts from reference TRBV9 and TRBJ2-5): DSGVTQTPKHLITATGQRVTLRCSPRSGDLSVYWYQQSLDQGLQFLIQYYNGEERAKGNILERFSAQQFPDLHSELNLSSLELGDSALYFCASSVGSGRGKETQYFGPGTRLLVL.

The chain joins TRBV6-1 to TRBJ1-6; no definite D call. This CDR3 has 14 residues. Trimming removed 3 bases at V and 7 bases at J, with 10 bases between. Germline loops: CDR1 MNHNS, CDR2 SASEGT. The CDR3 sequence is CASSDRSRNSPLHF. CDR3 coding DNA: TGTGCCAGCAGTGACCGCTCTAGGAATTCACCCCTCCACTTT.

The chain couples TRBV10-3 to TRBJ2-1, with D tentatively TRBD2 (5 bases). The CDR3 loop spans 13 amino acids. Deletions cut 7 bases from V and 8 bases from J, with 15 bases between. CDR1 and CDR2 (germline): ENHRY, SYGVKD. The CDR3 nucleotides read TGTGCCATCACCGCGAGGGATTCGCATGAGCAGTTCTTC. It encodes CAITARDSHEQFF.

The rearrangement joins TRBV6-6 to TRBJ1-2; TRBD1 is a possible D gene (6 bases). The CDR3 consists of 14 residues. V was cut by 7 bases and J by 3 bases, with 15 bases left in between. Germline V gene lookup returns CDR1 MNHNY and CDR2 SVGAGI (reference sequence). The CDR3 is CASKTTGTYYGYTF. The CDR3 bases are TGTGCCAGCAAAACCACAGGGACCTACTATGGCTACACCTTC.

The chain is built from TRBV6-5 and TRBJ2-3; TRBD2 matches 14 bases. V dropped 8 bases and J dropped 3; count of bases not matched to a gene: 4. This CDR3 has 15 amino acids. CDR1 and CDR2 from the germline V gene are MNHEY and SVGAGI. The chain's CDR3 is CASERLAGGTDTQYF. For the CDR3, the DNA is TGTGCCAGCGAGAGACTAGCGGGAGGGACAGATACGCAGTATTTT.

The chain recombines TRBV19 with TRBJ1-3; the D is unclear. The CDR3 is 16 amino acids. Germline assignment: CDR1 LNHDA and CDR2 SQIVND (reference sequence). Trimming took off 6 bases at V and 0 bases at J, with 15 bases between the two ends. CDR3 bases: TGTGCCAGTAGCCGACCGGGGTCCACCTCTGGAAACACCATATATTTT. The encoded protein is CASSRPGSTSGNTIYF.

The gene calls are TRBV19 and TRBJ2-3, with 10 bases aligning to TRBD2. V was clipped by 6 bases and J by 1 base; unmatched bases: 10. This CDR3 is 17 amino acids long. CDR1 is LNHDA, CDR2 SQIVND, per germline (reference sequence). The CDR3 DNA reads as TGTGCCAGTAGCAAATCTAGCGGGGGTCCCCGCACAGATACGCAGTATTTT. Protein product: CASSKSSGGPRTDTQYF.

The chain has TRBV7-9 and TRBJ2-1, with 7 bases fitting TRBD2. This CDR3 is 15 amino acids long. CDR1 is SEHNR, CDR2 FQNEAQ, per germline (reference sequence). J gave up 8 bases and V 5 bases, and 12 bases lay outside the gene matches. The CDR3 reads CASSPLGRELYEQFF. In nucleotides, the CDR3 is TGTGCCAGCAGCCCCTTGGGGCGGGAGTTGTATGAGCAGTTCTTC.

This chain links TRBV19 with TRBJ2-3; 8 bases agree with TRBD2. V shed 5 bases and J 1 base; nucleotides not matched to a gene: 5. Germline loops: CDR1 LNHDA, CDR2 SQIVND (reference sequence). This CDR3 has 15 residues. The CDR3 bases are TGTGCCAGTAGTGCAGCGGGAGTGGGCACAGATACGCAGTATTTT. It yields the protein CASSAAGVGTDTQYF.

The V gene is TRBV7-9, the J gene TRBJ2-5, with TRBD2 matching over 10 bases. V shed 3 bases and J 3 bases; nucleotides not matched to a gene: 4. The length of the CDR3 is 15 residues. Germline loops: CDR1 SEHNR, CDR2 FQNEAQ (reference sequence). The CDR3 is CASSFQREGKETQYF. CDR3 DNA: TGTGCCAGCAGCTTCCAGCGGGAGGGTAAAGAGACCCAGTACTTC.